This passage covers 28 T cell receptor beta chains from one sample sequenced in a study of graft-versus-host responses after intestinal transplantation. The repertoire was sequenced with immunoSEQ multiplex PCR; TCRdb's copy has only in-frame clones and lacks some. Here the sample spans tens of thousands of clones, approximately 94% being singletons. Antigen specificity for these receptors is unknown. The starting material was unstimulated CD4+ T cells sorted from spleen or lymph node cells, obtained before transplant. The receptor set was obtained from a human donor who was the organ donor for an intestinal transplant.

The rearrangement uses TRBV30 and TRBJ1-1; no clear D gene. The V end was cut by 0 bases, the J end by 11 bases, with 19 bases between. The CDR3 loop spans 14 amino acids. CDR1 and CDR2 from the germline V gene are GTSNPN and SVGIG (reference sequence). In nucleotides, the CDR3 is TGTGCCTGGAGTGTAATACCCCCAATCGGTCGGGCTTTCTTT. This translates into CAWSVIPPIGRAFF.

The genes are TRBV5-1 and TRBJ2-2; D uncertain. This CDR3 spans 16 amino acids. V lost 0 bases and J lost 1, with 10 bases in between. Germline loops: CDR1 SGHRS, CDR2 YFSETQ. The CDR3 nucleotides read TGCGCCAGCAGCTTGGAAAGGGCCTTGAACACCGGGGAGCTGTTTTTT. Protein: CASSLERALNTGELFF.

The chain couples TRBV7-9 to TRBJ2-1, with 11 bases lining up with TRBD2. With 5 bases clipped from V and 7 bases from J, the junction kept 7 bases outside the gene matches. The CDR3 consists of 15 residues. Germline V gene sequence: CDR1 SEHNR, CDR2 FQNEAQ (reference sequence). The CDR3 nucleotides read TGTGCCAGCAGCCAACTAGCGGGGGCCTTGAATGAGCAGTTCTTC. This translates into CASSQLAGALNEQFF.

The chain links TRBV7-2 to TRBJ1-1, with 7 bases that match TRBD1. Trimming removed 3 bases from V and 4 bases from J; junction bases left unmatched: 2. Germline values: CDR1 SGHTA, CDR2 FQGNSA. This CDR3 is built from 13 residues. The CDR3 DNA reads as TGTGCCAGCAGCTTTGCAGGGGGCACTGAAGCTTTCTTT. Translating it yields CASSFAGGTEAFF.

The chain combines TRBV19 with TRBJ1-3; the D gene is possibly TRBD1 (5 bases). Trimming took 5 bases from V and 0 from J, leaving 17 bases between them. The length of the CDR3 is 17 residues. Germline CDR1 and CDR2: LNHDA and SQIVND (reference sequence). DNA for the CDR3: TGTGCCAGTAGTTCATCCCGACAGCTACTCTCTGGAAACACCATATATTTT. Translating it yields CASSSSRQLLSGNTIYF.

This chain connects TRBV4-3 to TRBJ1-2, with D uncertain. V was trimmed by 0 bases and J by 5 bases, leaving 10 bases between them. The CDR3 totals 14 residues. Looked up from germline, CDR1 is LGHNA and CDR2 is YSLEER. CDR3 loop: CASSQDVGGYGYTF. The DNA of the CDR3 is TGCGCCAGCAGCCAAGACGTCGGCGGATATGGCTACACCTTC.

DNA of the CDR3: TGTGCCAGCTCACCAGTCCCGAACACTGAAGCTTTCTTT. Protein product: CASSPVPNTEAFF. The V call is TRBV18, the J call TRBJ1-1; D gene unclear. The CDR3 is made up of 13 amino acids. CDR1 and CDR2 (germline): KGHSH, LQKENI. Trimming left V 2 bases short and J 1 base short, with 5 bases between.

The chain employs TRBV5-6 and TRBJ1-2; D not certain. This CDR3 region has 12 residues. Between the trimmed V and J ends, which lost 4 bases and 8 bases, there was a span of 12 bases. The germline V gene encodes CDR1 SGHDT and CDR2 YYEEEE. This chain's CDR3 is CASSPGLKGYTF. As DNA, the CDR3 is TGTGCCAGCAGCCCGGGCCTAAAGGGCTACACCTTC.

The chain combines TRBV7-2 with TRBJ1-2, with TRBD1 identical over 7 bases. CDR1 and CDR2 (germline): SGHTA, FQGNSA. CDR3 size: 14 residues. J gave up 2 bases and V 5 bases, and 5 bases lay outside the gene matches. Here the CDR3 DNA reads TGTGCCAGCAGCCCAGGGGGGACGAACTATGGCTACACCTTC. It specifies CASSPGGTNYGYTF.

Points on this clone: A junction end diverges from the germline sequence, so it may reflect a read error. The chain carries TRBV15 and TRBJ2-5; 9 nucleotides match TRBD2. Germline values: CDR1 LNHNV, CDR2 YYDKDF (reference sequence). This CDR3 spans 16 amino acids. The CDR3 DNA reads TGTGCCACCAGCGGAGAGAAGCGGGGGGCGGGTGAGACCCAGTACTTC. It yields the protein CATSGEKRGAGETQYF.

The chain joins TRBV28 to TRBJ2-6; maybe TRBD2 (6 bases). The CDR3 contains 18 residues. The germline CDR1 and CDR2 sequences are MDHEN and SYDVKM. V lost 6 bases and J 1 base, leaving 19 bases between the germline ends. The chain's CDR3 is CASRNTPGLASGANVLTF. The CDR3 coding sequence is TGTGCCAGCAGAAACACTCCGGGACTCGCTTCTGGGGCCAACGTCCTGACTTTC.

V gene TRBV30 combines with J gene TRBJ2-7, with D uncertain. CDR1 GTSNPN and CDR2 SVGIG come from the germline V gene (reference sequence). CDR3 size: 15 residues. Trimming shortened V by 2 bases and J by 1 base, and 15 bases separated the two germline ends. CDR3 residues: CAWSPRPSSSYEQYF. The CDR3 coding sequence is TGTGCCTGGAGTCCGAGACCGAGTTCTTCCTACGAGCAGTACTTC. Based on the CDR3 plus reference TRBV30 and TRBJ2-7, the full variable domain is SQTIHQWPATLVQPVGSPLSLECTVEGTSNPNLYWYRQAAGRGLQLLFYSVGIGQISSEVPQNLSASRPQDRQFILSSKKLLLSDSGFYLCAWSPRPSSSYEQYFGPGTRLTVT.

The DNA of the CDR3 is TGTGCCAGCAGCTTAGCCAGGGCCCCAGGTGAAAAACTGTTTTTT. Its translation is CASSLARAPGEKLFF. This chain uses TRBV7-8 with TRBJ1-4, with D perhaps TRBD1 (5 bases). CDR3 length equals 15 residues. Germline V gene data show CDR1 as SGHVS and CDR2 as FQNEAQ. Trimming took 0 bases from V and 7 from J, leaving 12 bases between them.

The chain combines TRBV6-1 with TRBJ2-3; TRBD2 matches 9 bases. Germline loops: CDR1 MNHNS, CDR2 SASEGT. CDR3 length equals 14 residues. Trimming cost V 4 bases and J 4 bases; bases outside gene matches: 3. DNA of the CDR3: TGTGCCAGCAGTGGCGGGGGGGCTCCAGATACGCAGTATTTT. As protein: CASSGGGAPDTQYF.

The V call is TRBV19, the J call TRBJ1-1; 8 bases fit TRBD1. V gave up 7 bases and J gave up 5 bases; unmatched junction bases: 6. CDR1 LNHDA and CDR2 SQIVND come from the germline V gene (reference sequence). The CDR3 is 13 amino acids. Here the CDR3 DNA reads TGTGCCAGTACAGGGGGCCTCAAGACTGAAGCTTTCTTT. Translated, it gives CASTGGLKTEAFF.

The chain couples TRBV6-6 to TRBJ1-2, with D unclear. The V end was cut by 6 bases, the J end by 4 bases, with 15 bases between. The germline CDR1 and CDR2 sequences are MNHNY and SVGAGI (reference sequence). This CDR3 has 14 residues. CDR3 sequence: CASSEGTLGYGYTF. As DNA, the CDR3 is TGTGCCAGCAGCGAAGGTACATTGGGCTATGGCTACACCTTC.

The chain links TRBV6-6 to TRBJ2-2; TRBD1 aligns across 8 bases. Germline trimming cut 6 bases from V and 3 bases from J; bases unmatched to any gene: 9. Germline assignment: CDR1 MNHNY and CDR2 SVGAGI (reference sequence). The CDR3 runs to 16 residues. For the CDR3, the DNA is TGTGCCAGCAGCCCCCCACAGGGGGGTTACACCGGGGAGCTGTTTTTT. Translated, it gives CASSPPQGGYTGELFF.

The chain carries TRBV7-2 and TRBJ2-1; 15 positions agree with TRBD2. Germline values: CDR1 SGHTA, CDR2 FQGNSA. Germline trimming cut 5 bases from V and 10 bases from J; bases unmatched to any gene: 6. The CDR3 consists of 15 residues. The CDR3 sequence is CASSQGLAGGGEQFF. The CDR3 DNA sequence: TGTGCCAGCAGCCAGGGACTAGCGGGGGGTGGCGAGCAGTTCTTC.

The rearrangement joins TRBV10-3 to TRBJ2-5; D uncertain. V was clipped by 8 bases and J by 4 bases, with 8 bases between them. The CDR3 spans 11 residues. Germline values: CDR1 ENHRY, CDR2 SYGVKD. Here the CDR3 DNA reads TGTGCCATCTCGTCGGGAGAGACCCAGTACTTC. This codes for CAISSGETQYF.

CDR3 coding DNA: TGTGCCAGCACCAAAACGACCGGGACAGCGACCCTTAGCAATCAGCCCCAGCATTTT. Its translation is CASTKTTGTATLSNQPQHF. The chain combines TRBV21-1 with TRBJ1-5; the table names TRBD1, a call not compared with the DNA. TRBV21-1 is a pseudogene. The CDR3 is 19 amino acids.

This clone is a singleton in its sample. J is TRBJ2-1 and V is TRBV6-6; D remains unclear. The V and J ends lost 0 bases and 10 bases respectively, with 7 bases between them. The CDR3 spans 12 residues. From germline, CDR1 is MNHNY and CDR2 SVGAGI (reference sequence). The CDR3 DNA reads as TGTGCCAGCAGTTACTCTGGTAGCGAGCAGTTCTTC. This translates into CASSYSGSEQFF.

This rearrangement joins TRBV11-2 to TRBJ2-7; perhaps TRBD1 as D (6 bases). V was trimmed by 4 bases and J by 9 bases, leaving 10 bases between them. The CDR3 consists of 11 residues. Per germline, CDR1 SGHAT and CDR2 FQNNGV. The CDR3 DNA reads as TGTGCCAGCAGCTCAGGGGTGGCGCAGTACTTC. This codes for CASSSGVAQYF.

The V gene is TRBV19, the J gene TRBJ1-5; D gene unclear. V shed 6 bases and J shed 0 bases, with 6 bases lying between them. The CDR3 extends over 13 amino acids. Per germline, CDR1 LNHDA and CDR2 SQIVND (reference sequence). Written as DNA, the CDR3 is TGTGCCAGTAGACAGTATAGCAATCAGCCCCAGCATTTT. This sequence encodes CASRQYSNQPQHF.

In this sample, this clone turned up once. The rearrangement uses TRBV5-1 and TRBJ2-3, with 10 bases that match TRBD1. The CDR3 contains 17 residues. Germline V lookup: CDR1 SGHRS, CDR2 YFSETQ. V lost 3 bases to trimming and J lost 2 bases; unmatched junction nucleotides: 9. The CDR3 is CASSWGQGTTYTDTQYF. CDR3 in DNA: TGCGCCAGCAGCTGGGGACAGGGGACTACATACACAGATACGCAGTATTTT. Based on the CDR3 plus reference TRBV5-1 and TRBJ2-3, the full variable domain is KAGVTQTPRYLIKTRGQQVTLSCSPISGHRSVSWYQQTPGQGLQFLFEYFSETQRNKGNFPGRFSGRQFSNSRSEMNVSTLELGDSALYLCASSWGQGTTYTDTQYFGPGTRLTVL.

The chain combines TRBV5-5 with TRBJ2-3; weak D call: TRBD2 (7 bases). Trimming removed 1 base at V and 0 bases at J, with 12 bases between. The CDR3 has 16 residues. Germline assignment: CDR1 SGHKS and CDR2 YYEKEE (reference sequence). The DNA of the CDR3 is TGTGCCAGCAGCTTGCGGGGGGCGGAAAGCACAGATACGCAGTATTTT. Its translation is CASSLRGAESTDTQYF.

In nucleotides, the CDR3 is TGTGCCAGCAGTCAGATAGCGGGGGGAAAGGAGACCCAGTACTTC. Residues: CASSQIAGGKETQYF. The V gene is TRBV6-6, the J gene TRBJ2-5; 10 bases are shared with TRBD2. After removal of 5 bases from V and 5 bases from J, the junction contained 8 bases not matched to a gene. Per the germline V gene, CDR1 is MNHNY and CDR2 is SVGAGI (reference sequence). The CDR3 has 15 amino acids.

Details on this clone: The same CDR3 can be traced to other DNA sequences in this sample. The chain links TRBV19 to TRBJ1-1; D is ambiguous. Germline V gene data show CDR1 as LNHDA and CDR2 as SQIVND (reference sequence). This CDR3 has 14 residues. The V and J ends lost 8 bases and 2 bases respectively, with 15 bases between them. The CDR3 region has the DNA TGTGCCAGTGCGGACCTTGGAGGAAACACTGAAGCTTTCTTT. The encoded protein is CASADLGGNTEAFF.

The chain is built from TRBV7-9 and TRBJ2-7, with 7 bases fitting TRBD1. The germline V gene has CDR1 SEHNR and CDR2 FQNEAQ (reference sequence). The CDR3 covers 15 residues. Trimming removed 2 bases from V and 2 bases from J; junction bases left unmatched: 6. CDR3 DNA: TGTGCCAGCAGCTTACCGGGACAGCGACCCTACGAGCAGTACTTC. It specifies CASSLPGQRPYEQYF.